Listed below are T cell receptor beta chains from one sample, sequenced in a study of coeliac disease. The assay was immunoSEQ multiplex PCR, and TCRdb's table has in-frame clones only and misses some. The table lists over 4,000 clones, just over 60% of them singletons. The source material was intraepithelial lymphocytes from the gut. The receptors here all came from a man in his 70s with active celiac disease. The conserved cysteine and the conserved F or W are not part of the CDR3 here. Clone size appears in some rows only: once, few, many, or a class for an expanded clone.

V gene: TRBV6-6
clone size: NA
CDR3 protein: ASIIAGQETQY

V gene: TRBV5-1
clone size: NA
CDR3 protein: ASRVESSYNEQF

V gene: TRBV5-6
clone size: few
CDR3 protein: ASSFGTGFNEQF

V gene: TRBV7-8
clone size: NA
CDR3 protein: ASSLDGTKMGPTYGYT

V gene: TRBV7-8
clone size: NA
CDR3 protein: ASSTGLASGEQF

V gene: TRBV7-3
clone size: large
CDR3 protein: ASSSTGGADGYT

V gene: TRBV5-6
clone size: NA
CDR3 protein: ASSQGLAGNNEQF

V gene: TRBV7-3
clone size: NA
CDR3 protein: ASSLMPTGLTGELF

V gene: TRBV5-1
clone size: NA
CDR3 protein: AGSLGSDRPNTEAF

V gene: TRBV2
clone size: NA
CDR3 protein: ASKQGGNEQF

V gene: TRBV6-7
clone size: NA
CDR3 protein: ASSSVPVTGTSYEQY

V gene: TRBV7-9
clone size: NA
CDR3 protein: ASSPPRGRIEQY

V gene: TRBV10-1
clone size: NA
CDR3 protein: ASSATGVYEQY

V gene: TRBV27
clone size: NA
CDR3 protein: ASTSGGAMEQF

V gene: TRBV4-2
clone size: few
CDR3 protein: ASSQDRADRVGGYT

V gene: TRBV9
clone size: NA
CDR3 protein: ASSVGGLAINTGELF

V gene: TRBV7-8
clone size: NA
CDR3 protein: ASSQAQGNEQY

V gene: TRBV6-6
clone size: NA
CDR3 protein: ASSYSSRGDTGELF

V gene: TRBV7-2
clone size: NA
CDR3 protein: ASSLATSGQGYEQF

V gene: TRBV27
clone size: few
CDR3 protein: ASSPGVGLTGDWNNEQF

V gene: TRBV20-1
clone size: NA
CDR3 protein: SASVNYGYT

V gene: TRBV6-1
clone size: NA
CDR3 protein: ASSTSGTDTQY

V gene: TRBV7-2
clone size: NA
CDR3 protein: ASSFRQGGEKLF

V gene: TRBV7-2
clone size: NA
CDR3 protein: ASSLPGGSTGELF

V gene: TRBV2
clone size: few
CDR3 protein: ASSGGWQGNEKLF

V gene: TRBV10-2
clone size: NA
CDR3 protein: ASSGRRDTQY

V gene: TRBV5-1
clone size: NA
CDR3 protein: ASRDPGQANYGYT

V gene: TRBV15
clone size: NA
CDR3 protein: ATSRGTGGNEQF

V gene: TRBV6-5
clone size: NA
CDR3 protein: ASSYSWQGHGYT

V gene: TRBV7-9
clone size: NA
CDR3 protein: ASSLAGGHDTQY

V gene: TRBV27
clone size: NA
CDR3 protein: ASKPGQINQPQH

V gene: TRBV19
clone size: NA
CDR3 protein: ASSDPGGPIKGQY

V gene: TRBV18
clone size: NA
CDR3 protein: ASSRVGGWNEQF

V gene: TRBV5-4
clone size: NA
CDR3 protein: ASSLAVDTQY

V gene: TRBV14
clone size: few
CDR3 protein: ASSQRYRDGGYT

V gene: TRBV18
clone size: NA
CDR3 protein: ASSPRREGNEQF

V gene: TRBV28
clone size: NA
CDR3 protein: ASMGQRASYEQY

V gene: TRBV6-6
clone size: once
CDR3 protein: ASKDGQVPEAF

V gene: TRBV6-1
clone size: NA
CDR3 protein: ASSDTDRGPGNYGYT